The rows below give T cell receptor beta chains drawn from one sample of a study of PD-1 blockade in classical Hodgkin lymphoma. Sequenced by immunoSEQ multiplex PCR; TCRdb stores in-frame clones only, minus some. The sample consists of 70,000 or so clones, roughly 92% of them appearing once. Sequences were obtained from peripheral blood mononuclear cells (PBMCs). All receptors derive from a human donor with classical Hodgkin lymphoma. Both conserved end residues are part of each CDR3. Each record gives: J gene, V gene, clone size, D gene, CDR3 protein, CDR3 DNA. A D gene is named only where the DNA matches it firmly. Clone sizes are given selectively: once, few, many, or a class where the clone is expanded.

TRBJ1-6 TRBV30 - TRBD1 CAWRPGQLHSPLHF TGTGCCTGGAGGCCGGGACAGTTACATTCACCCCTCCACTTT
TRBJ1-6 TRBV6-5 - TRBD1 CASSYSGTGGNSPLHF TGTGCCAGCAGTTACTCGGGGACAGGGGGGAATTCACCCCTCCACTTT
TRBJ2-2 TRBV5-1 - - CASSLAGGELFF TGCGCCAGCAGCTTGGCCGGCGGGGAGCTGTTTTTT
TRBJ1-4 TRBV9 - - CASIKQVSNEKLFF TGTGCCAGCATCAAACAGGTGAGTAATGAAAAACTGTTTTTT
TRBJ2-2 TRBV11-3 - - CASSLAGTHRSGELFF TGTGCCAGCAGCTTAGCTGGGACACACCGGAGCGGGGAGCTGTTTTTT
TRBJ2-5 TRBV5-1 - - CASSPRDRGETQYF TGCGCCAGCAGCCCTAGGGACCGGGGGGAGACCCAGTACTTC
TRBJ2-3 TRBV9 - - CASSATGGASDTQYF TGTGCCAGCAGCGCTACCGGCGGGGCATCGGATACGCAGTATTTT
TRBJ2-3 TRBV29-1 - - CSVELGATDTQYF TGCAGCGTTGAGTTGGGAGCCACAGATACGCAGTATTTT
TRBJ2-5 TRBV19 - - CASSIMAGGFQETQYF TGTGCCAGTAGTATTATGGCAGGAGGATTCCAAGAGACCCAGTACTTC
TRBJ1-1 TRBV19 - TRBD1 CATRQGGLNTEAFF TGTGCCACAAGACAGGGGGGGTTGAACACTGAAGCTTTCTTT
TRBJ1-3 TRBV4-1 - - CASSQFEGSGNTIYF TGCGCCAGCAGCCAATTCGAGGGATCTGGAAACACCATATATTTT
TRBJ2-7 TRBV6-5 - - CASSYDRHEQYF TGTGCCAGCAGTTACGACAGACACGAGCAGTACTTC
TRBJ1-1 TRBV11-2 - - CASSLRGHTEAFF TGTGCCAGCAGCTTACGGGGACACACTGAAGCTTTCTTT
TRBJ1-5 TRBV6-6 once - CASSYHTSNQPQHF TGTGCCAGCAGTTACCACACTAGCAATCAGCCCCAGCATTTT
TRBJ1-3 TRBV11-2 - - CASSGSRAGGNTIYF TGTGCCAGCAGCGGTTCTCGGGCAGGGGGAAACACCATATATTTT
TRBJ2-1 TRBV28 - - CASSPTDRHYNEQFF TGTGCCAGCAGTCCTACGGACAGACACTACAATGAGCAGTTCTTC
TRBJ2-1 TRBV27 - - CASSLMRNGGNEQFF TGTGCCAGCAGTTTAATGAGGAATGGAGGCAATGAGCAGTTCTTC
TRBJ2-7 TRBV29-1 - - CSVSKAYEQYF TGCAGCGTGTCCAAGGCCTACGAGCAGTACTTC
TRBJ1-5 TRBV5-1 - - CASSPGQFNQPQHF TGCGCCAGCAGCCCTGGACAGTTCAATCAGCCCCAGCATTTT
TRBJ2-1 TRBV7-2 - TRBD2 CASSFFSGRNEQFF TGTGCCAGCAGCTTTTTTAGCGGGAGAAATGAGCAGTTCTTC
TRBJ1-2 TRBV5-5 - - CASSSTTASYGYTF TGTGCCAGCAGCTCGACGACGGCCTCGTACGGCTACACCTTC
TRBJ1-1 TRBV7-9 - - CASSWDGNTEAFF TGTGCCAGCAGCTGGGACGGGAACACTGAAGCTTTCTTT
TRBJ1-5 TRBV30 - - CAWSVGKKYQPQHF TGTGCCTGGAGTGTAGGGAAGAAATATCAGCCCCAGCATTTT
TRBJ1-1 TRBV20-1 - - CSATSNEAFF TGCAGTGCCACGTCTAATGAAGCTTTCTTT
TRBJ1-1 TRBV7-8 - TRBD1 CASSPGTGATEAFF TGTGCCAGCAGCCCCGGGACAGGAGCCACTGAAGCTTTCTTT
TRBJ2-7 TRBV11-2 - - CASSPGVRYEQYF TGTGCCAGCAGCCCAGGGGTTCGGTACGAGCAGTACTTC
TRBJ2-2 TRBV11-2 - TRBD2 CASSRGTSGTGELFF TGTGCCAGCAGCAGAGGGACTAGCGGCACCGGGGAGCTGTTTTTT
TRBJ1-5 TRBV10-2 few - CASSPGVGQPQHF TGCGCCAGCAGCCCAGGGGTCGGTCAGCCCCAGCATTTT
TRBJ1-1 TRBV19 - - CASSIGNTEAFF TGTGCCAGTAGTATCGGGAACACTGAAGCTTTCTTT
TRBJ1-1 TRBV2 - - CASSEKSKGTTEAFF TGTGCCAGCAGTGAAAAATCCAAGGGAACAACTGAAGCTTTCTTT
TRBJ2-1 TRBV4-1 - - CASSQSRTNEQFF TGCGCCAGCAGCCAATCGCGGACCAATGAGCAGTTCTTC
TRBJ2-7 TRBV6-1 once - CASRVLGVDEQYF TGTGCCAGCAGGGTGCTCGGGGTCGACGAGCAGTACTTC
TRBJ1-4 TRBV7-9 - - CASSIRSRGVTNEKLFF TGTGCCAGCAGCATAAGATCCCGGGGGGTGACTAATGAAAAACTGTTTTTT
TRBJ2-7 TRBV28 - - CASSSTPYEQYF TGTGCCAGCAGTTCGACACCCTACGAGCAGTACTTC
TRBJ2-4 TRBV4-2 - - CASSRGWRNDIQYF TGTGCCAGCAGCAGAGGGTGGCGTAATGACATTCAGTACTTC
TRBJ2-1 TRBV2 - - CASKERREQFF TGTGCCAGCAAAGAGAGGAGGGAGCAGTTCTTC
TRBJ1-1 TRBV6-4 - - CASSPSEVNTEAFF TGTGCCAGCAGTCCCTCGGAGGTGAACACTGAAGCTTTCTTT
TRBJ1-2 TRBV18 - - CASSPKENYGYTF TGTGCCAGCTCACCAAAGGAGAACTATGGCTACACCTTC
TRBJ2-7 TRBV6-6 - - CASSYLGGAYEQYF TGTGCCAGCAGTTACCTGGGCGGGGCCTACGAGCAGTACTTC
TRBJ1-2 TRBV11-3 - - CASSSSDGYTF TGTGCCAGCAGTTCCTCCGATGGCTACACCTTC
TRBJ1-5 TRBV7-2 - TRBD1 CASSLGQGTQPQHF TGTGCCAGCAGCTTAGGACAGGGGACACAGCCCCAGCATTTT
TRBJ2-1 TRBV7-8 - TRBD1 CASSQGTGRGNEQFF TGTGCCAGCAGCCAGGGGACAGGGAGGGGGAATGAGCAGTTCTTC
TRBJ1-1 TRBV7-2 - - CASSLLRGLQNTEAFF TGTGCCAGCAGCTTACTCAGGGGCCTTCAGAACACTGAAGCTTTCTTT
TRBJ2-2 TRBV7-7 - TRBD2 CASSLGPGGTGELFF TGTGCCAGCAGCTTAGGGCCCGGGGGGACCGGGGAGCTGTTTTTT
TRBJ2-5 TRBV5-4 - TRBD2 CASSTRGGWETQYF TGTGCCAGCAGCACCCGGGGGGGATGGGAGACCCAGTACTTC
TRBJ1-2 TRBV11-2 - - CASSLDLRAHYGYTF TGTGCCAGCAGCTTAGACCTCAGGGCCCACTATGGCTACACCTTC